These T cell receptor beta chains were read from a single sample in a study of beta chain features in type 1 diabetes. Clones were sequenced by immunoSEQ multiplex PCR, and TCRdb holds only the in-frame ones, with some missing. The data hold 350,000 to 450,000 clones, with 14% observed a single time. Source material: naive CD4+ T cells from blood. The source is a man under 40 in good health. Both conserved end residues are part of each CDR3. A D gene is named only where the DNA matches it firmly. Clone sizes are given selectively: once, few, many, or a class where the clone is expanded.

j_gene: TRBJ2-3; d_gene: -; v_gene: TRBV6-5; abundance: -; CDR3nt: TGTGCCAGCAGGGGTAGGGATACGCAGTATTTT; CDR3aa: CASRGRDTQYF
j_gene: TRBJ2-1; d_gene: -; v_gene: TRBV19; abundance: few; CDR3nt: TGTGCCACGGGACCCCCGAGGCCGGGGTACAATGAGCAGTTCTTC; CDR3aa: CATGPPRPGYNEQFF
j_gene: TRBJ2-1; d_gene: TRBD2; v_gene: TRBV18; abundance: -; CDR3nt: TGTGCCAGCTCACCACTCGCTAGCGGGAGATTTCTGGGGAGCCATGAGCAGTTCTTC; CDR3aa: CASSPLASGRFLGSHEQFF
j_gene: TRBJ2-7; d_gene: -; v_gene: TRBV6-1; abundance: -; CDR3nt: TGTGCCAGCAGTGAAGGGTCACTGATCCCCTACGAGCAGTACTTC; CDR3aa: CASSEGSLIPYEQYF
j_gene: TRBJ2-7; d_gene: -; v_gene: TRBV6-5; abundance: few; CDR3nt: TGTGCCAGCAGTTACACCGCTTCCTCCTACGAGCAGTACTTC; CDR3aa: CASSYTASSYEQYF
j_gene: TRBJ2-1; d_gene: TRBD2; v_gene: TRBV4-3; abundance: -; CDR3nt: TGCGCCAGCAGCCAAGGGGCGAGCGGGAGCTACAATGAGCAGTTCTTC; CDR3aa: CASSQGASGSYNEQFF
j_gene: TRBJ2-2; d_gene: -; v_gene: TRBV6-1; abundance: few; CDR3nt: TGTGCCAGCAGCGAGATCCGGCCCGGGGAGCTGTTTTTT; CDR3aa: CASSEIRPGELFF
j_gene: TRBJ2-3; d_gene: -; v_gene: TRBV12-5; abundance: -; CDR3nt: TGTGCTAGTGGTTTGAATTCAGATACGCAGTATTTT; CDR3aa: CASGLNSDTQYF
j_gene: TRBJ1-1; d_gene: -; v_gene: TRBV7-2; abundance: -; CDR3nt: TGTGCCAGCAGCCGGGGGCAGATCAACACTGAAGCTTTCTTT; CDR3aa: CASSRGQINTEAFF
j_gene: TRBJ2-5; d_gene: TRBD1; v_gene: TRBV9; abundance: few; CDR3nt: TGTGCCAGCAGCGTAGCCTCGGCAGGGGGTAGGTGGGAGACCCAGTACTTC; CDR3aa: CASSVASAGGRWETQYF
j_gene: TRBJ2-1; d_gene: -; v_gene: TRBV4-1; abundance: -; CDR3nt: TGCGCCAGCAGCCAAGTTCTTGCTAGCGTCGGTGAGCAGTTCTTC; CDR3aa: CASSQVLASVGEQFF
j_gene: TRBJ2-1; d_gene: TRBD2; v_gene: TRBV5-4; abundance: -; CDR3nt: TGTGCCAGCAGTCTTTCGGCGGGGGCCTACAATGAGCAGTTCTTC; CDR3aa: CASSLSAGAYNEQFF
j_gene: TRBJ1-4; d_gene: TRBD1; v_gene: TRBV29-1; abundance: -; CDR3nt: TGCAGCGGAACAGGGGGAGGTAATGAAAAACTGTTTTTT; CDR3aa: CSGTGGGNEKLFF
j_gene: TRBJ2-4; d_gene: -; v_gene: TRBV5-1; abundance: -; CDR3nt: TGCGCCAGCAGCTTGGACAGCCTAAACATTCAGTACTTC; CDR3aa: CASSLDSLNIQYF
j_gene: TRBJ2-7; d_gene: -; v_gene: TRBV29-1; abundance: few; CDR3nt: TGCAGCTCCGGCGTGGGACACTACGAGCAGTACTTC; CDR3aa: CSSGVGHYEQYF
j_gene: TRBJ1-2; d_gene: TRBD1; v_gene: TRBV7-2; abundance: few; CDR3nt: TGTGCCAGCAGCCCTTCTCCGGGACAGGGGACTCTAGGCTACACCTTC; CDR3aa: CASSPSPGQGTLGYTF
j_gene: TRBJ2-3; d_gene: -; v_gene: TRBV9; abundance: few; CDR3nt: TGTGCCAGCAGCCCGAGTACAGATACGCAGTATTTT; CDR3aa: CASSPSTDTQYF
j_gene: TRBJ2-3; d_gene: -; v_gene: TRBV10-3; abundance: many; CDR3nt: TGTGCCATCAGTGAGTCGGTAGCGCCAGATACGCAGTATTTT; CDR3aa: CAISESVAPDTQYF